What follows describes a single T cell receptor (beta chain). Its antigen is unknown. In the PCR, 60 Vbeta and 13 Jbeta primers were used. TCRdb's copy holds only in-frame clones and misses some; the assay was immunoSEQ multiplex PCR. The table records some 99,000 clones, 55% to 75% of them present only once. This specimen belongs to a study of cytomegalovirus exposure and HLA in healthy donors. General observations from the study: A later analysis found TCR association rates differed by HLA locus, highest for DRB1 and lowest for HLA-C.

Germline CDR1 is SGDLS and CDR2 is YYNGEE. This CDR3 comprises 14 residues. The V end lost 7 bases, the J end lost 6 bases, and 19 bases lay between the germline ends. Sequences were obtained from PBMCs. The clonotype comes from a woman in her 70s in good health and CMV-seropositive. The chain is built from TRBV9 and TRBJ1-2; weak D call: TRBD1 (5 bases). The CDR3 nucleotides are TGTGCCAGCGCCCGGGGACTTGACGGGAATGGCTACACCTTC. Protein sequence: CASARGLDGNGYTF.